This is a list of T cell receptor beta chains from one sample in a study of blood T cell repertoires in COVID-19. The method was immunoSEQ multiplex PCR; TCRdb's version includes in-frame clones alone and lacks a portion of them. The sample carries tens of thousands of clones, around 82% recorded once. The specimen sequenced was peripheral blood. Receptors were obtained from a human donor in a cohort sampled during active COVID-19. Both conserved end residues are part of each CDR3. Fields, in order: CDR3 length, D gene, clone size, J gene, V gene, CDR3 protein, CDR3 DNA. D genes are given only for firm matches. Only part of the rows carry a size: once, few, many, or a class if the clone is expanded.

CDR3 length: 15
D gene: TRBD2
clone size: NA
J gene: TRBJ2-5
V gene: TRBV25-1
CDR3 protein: CASSAGREIQETQYF
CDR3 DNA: TGTGCCAGCAGTGCCGGGCGGGAGATACAAGAGACCCAGTACTTC

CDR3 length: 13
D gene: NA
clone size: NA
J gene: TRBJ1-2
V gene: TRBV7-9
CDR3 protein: CASSLGALNGYTF
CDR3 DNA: TGTGCCAGCAGCTTAGGCGCACTCAATGGCTACACCTTC

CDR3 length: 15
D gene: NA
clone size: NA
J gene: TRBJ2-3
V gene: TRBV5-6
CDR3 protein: CASSLGGQGVDTQYF
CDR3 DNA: TGTGCCAGCAGCTTGGGTGGTCAGGGTGTAGATACGCAGTATTTT

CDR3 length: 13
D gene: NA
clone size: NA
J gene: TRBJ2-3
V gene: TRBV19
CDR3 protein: CASSIEETDTQYF
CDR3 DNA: TGTGCCAGTAGTATAGAGGAGACAGATACGCAGTATTTT

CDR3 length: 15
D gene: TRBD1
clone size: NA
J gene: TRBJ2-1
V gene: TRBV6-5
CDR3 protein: CASSQRGGAPNEQFF
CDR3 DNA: TGTGCCAGCAGTCAACGAGGGGGCGCCCCCAATGAGCAGTTCTTC

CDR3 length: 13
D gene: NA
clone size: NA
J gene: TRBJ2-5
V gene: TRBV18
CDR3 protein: CASSLLRLETQYF
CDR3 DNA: TGTGCCAGCTCACTCCTTCGTTTGGAGACCCAGTACTTC

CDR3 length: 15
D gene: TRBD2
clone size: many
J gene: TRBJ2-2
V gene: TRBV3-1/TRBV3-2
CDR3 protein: CASSSSGLSTGELFF
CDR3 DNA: TGTGCCAGCAGCTCTAGCGGGTTGAGCACCGGGGAGCTGTTTTTT

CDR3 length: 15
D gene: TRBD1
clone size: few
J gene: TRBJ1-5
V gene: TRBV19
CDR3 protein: CASSMGQAGFQPQHF
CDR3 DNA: TGTGCCAGTAGTATGGGACAGGCGGGGTTTCAGCCCCAGCATTTT

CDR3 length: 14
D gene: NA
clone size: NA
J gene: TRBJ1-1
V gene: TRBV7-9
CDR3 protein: CASSLEAPNTEAFF
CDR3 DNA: TGTGCCAGCAGCTTAGAAGCACCGAACACTGAAGCTTTCTTT

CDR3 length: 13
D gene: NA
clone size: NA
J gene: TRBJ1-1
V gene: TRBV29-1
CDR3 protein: CSVWRGMNTEAFF
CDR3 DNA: TGCAGCGTTTGGCGGGGCATGAACACTGAAGCTTTCTTT

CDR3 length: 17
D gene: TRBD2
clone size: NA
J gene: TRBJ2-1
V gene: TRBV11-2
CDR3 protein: CASSSSGGPGSYNEQFF
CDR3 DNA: TGTGCCAGCAGCTCTAGCGGGGGGCCTGGCTCCTACAATGAGCAGTTCTTC

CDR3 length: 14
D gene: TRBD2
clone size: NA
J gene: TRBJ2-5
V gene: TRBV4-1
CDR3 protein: CASSQRLAPETQYF
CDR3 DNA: TGCGCCAGCAGCCAAAGACTAGCGCCAGAGACCCAGTACTTC

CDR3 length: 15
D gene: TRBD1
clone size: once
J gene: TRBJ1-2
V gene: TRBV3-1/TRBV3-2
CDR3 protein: CASSQGQGNPYGYTF
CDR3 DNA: TGTGCCAGCAGCCAGGGACAGGGGAATCCCTATGGCTACACCTTC

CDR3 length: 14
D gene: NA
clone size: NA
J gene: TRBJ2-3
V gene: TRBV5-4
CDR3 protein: CASSHGVGTDTQYF
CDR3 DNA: TGTGCCAGCAGCCACGGAGTTGGGACAGATACGCAGTATTTT

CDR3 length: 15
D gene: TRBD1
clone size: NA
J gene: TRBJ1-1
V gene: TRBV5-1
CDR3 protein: CASSSRQGTNTEAFF
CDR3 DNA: TGCGCCAGCAGCTCCCGACAGGGGACGAACACTGAAGCTTTCTTT

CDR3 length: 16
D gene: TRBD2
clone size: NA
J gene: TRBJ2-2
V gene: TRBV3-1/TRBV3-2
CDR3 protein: CASSPYSGRNTGELFF
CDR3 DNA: TGTGCCAGCAGCCCTTATAGCGGGAGGAACACCGGGGAGCTGTTTTTT

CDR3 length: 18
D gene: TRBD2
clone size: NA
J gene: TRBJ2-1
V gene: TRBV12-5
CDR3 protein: CASGLIVAGGFVGNEQFF
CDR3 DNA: TGTGCTAGTGGTTTGATCGTAGCGGGAGGCTTTGTTGGGAATGAGCAGTTCTTC

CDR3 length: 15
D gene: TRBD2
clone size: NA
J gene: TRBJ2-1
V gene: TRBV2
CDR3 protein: CASSTSGGAFNEQFF
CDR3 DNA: TGTGCCAGCAGTACCAGCGGGGGGGCCTTCAATGAGCAGTTCTTC

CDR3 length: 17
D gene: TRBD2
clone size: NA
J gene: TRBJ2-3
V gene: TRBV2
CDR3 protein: CASSEDAGGPSTDTQYF
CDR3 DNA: TGTGCCAGCAGTGAAGACGCGGGGGGGCCGAGCACAGATACGCAGTATTTT

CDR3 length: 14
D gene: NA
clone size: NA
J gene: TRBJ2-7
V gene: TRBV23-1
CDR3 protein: CAFPFPAGSYEQYF
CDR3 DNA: TGCGCCTTCCCTTTCCCGGCGGGGTCCTACGAGCAGTACTTC

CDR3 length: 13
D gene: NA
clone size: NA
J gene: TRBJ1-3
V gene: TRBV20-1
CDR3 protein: CSASRGSGNTIYF
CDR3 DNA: TGCAGTGCTAGTCGGGGAAGCGGAAACACCATATATTTT

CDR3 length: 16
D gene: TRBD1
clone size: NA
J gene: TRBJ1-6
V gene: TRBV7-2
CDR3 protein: CASSLQGQTINSPLHF
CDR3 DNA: TGTGCCAGCAGCTTACAGGGACAGACTATCAATTCACCCCTCCACTTT

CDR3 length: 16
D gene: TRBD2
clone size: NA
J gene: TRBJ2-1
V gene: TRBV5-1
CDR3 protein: CASSRGQREGYNEQFF
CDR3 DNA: TGCGCCAGCAGCCGAGGCCAGCGGGAGGGATACAATGAGCAGTTCTTC

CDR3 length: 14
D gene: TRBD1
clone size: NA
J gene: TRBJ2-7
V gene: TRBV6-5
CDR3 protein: CATYAGGLNYEQYF
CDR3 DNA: TGTGCCACCTACGCAGGGGGCTTAAACTACGAGCAGTACTTC

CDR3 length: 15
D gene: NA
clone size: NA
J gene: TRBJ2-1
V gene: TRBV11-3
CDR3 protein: CASSLAQAPYNEQFF
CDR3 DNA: TGTGCCAGCAGCTTAGCCCAGGCCCCTTACAATGAGCAGTTCTTC

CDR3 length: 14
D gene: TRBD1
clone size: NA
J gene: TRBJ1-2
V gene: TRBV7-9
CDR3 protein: CASSVYGQDKGYTF
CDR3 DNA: TGTGCCAGCAGCGTATATGGACAGGACAAGGGCTACACCTTC

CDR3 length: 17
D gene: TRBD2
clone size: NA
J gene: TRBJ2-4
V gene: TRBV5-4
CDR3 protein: CASSDLTSGGIKNIQYF
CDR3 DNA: TGTGCCAGCAGCGACCTCACTAGCGGGGGAATCAAAAACATTCAGTACTTC

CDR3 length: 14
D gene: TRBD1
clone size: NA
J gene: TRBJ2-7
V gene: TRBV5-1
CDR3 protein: CASSLGTGVNEQYF
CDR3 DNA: TGCGCCAGCAGCTTGGGGACAGGGGTTAACGAGCAGTACTTC

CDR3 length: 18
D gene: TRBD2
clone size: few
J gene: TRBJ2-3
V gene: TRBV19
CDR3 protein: CASSIDLSGGGATDTQYF
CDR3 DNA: TGTGCCAGTAGTATAGATCTTAGCGGCGGGGGGGCGACAGATACGCAGTATTTT

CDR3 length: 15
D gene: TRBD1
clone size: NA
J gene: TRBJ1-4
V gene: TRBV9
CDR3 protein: CASSPDRGLSEKLFF
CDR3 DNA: TGTGCCAGCAGCCCTGACAGGGGGCTTTCTGAAAAACTGTTTTTT

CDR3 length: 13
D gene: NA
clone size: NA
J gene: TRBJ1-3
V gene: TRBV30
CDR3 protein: CAYRLFSGNTIYF
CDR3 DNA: TGTGCCTACAGGCTCTTCTCTGGAAACACCATATATTTT

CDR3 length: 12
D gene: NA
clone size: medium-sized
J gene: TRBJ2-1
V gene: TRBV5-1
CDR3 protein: CASSIQRNEQFF
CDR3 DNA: TGCGCCAGCAGCATCCAACGGAATGAGCAGTTCTTC

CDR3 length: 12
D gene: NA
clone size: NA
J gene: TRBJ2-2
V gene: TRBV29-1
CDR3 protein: CSGTQGPGELFF
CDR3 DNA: TGCAGCGGGACCCAGGGGCCCGGGGAGCTGTTTTTT

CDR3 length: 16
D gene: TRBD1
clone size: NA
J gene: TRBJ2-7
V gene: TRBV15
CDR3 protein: CATSRDKGDRGYEQYF
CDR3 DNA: TGTGCCACCAGCAGAGATAAAGGGGACAGGGGTTACGAGCAGTACTTC

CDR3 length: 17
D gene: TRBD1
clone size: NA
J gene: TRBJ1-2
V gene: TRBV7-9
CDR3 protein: CASSPRQGEEAFYGYTF
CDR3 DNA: TGTGCCAGCAGCCCGCGACAGGGGGAAGAAGCATTCTATGGCTACACCTTC

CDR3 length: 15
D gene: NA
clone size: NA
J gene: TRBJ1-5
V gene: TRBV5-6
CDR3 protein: CASSLGQGLNQPQHF
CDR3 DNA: TGTGCCAGCAGCTTGGGGCAGGGTCTCAATCAGCCCCAGCATTTT

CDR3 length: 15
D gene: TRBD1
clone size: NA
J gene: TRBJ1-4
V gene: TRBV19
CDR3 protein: CASRGTGGPNEKLFF
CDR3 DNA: TGTGCCAGTAGAGGGACAGGGGGACCTAATGAAAAACTGTTTTTT

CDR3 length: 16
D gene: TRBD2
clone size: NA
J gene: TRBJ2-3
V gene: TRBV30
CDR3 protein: CAWTRGTSGGTDTQYF
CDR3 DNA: TGTGCCTGGACCAGAGGGACTAGCGGGGGCACAGATACGCAGTATTTT

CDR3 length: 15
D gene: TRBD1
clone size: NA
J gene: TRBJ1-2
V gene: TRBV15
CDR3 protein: CATSPGTGRNYGYTF
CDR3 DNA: TGTGCCACCAGCCCTGGGACAGGGAGGAACTATGGCTACACCTTC

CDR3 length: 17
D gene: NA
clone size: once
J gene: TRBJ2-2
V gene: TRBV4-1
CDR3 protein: CASSQRQAPFNTGELFF
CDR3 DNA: TGCGCCAGCAGCCAAAGACAGGCCCCCTTCAACACCGGGGAGCTGTTTTTT

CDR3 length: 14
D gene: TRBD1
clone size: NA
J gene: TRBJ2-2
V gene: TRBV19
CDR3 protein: CASTEQGAVGELFF
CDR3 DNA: TGTGCCAGTACGGAACAGGGGGCGGTCGGGGAGCTGTTTTTT

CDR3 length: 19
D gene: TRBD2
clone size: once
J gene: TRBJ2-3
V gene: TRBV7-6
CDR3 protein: CASSLRGGGRTFSTDTQYF
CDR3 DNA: TGTGCCAGCAGCTTAAGGGGCGGCGGGAGGACCTTTAGCACAGATACGCAGTATTTT

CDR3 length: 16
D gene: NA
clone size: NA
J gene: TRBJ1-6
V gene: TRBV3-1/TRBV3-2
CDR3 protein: CASSPRGSSYNSPLHF
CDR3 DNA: TGTGCCAGCAGCCCCCGAGGGAGCTCCTATAATTCACCCCTCCACTTT

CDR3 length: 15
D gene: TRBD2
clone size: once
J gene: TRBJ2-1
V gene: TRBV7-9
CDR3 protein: CASSPGLAGNNEQFF
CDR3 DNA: TGTGCCAGCAGCCCGGGACTAGCGGGGAACAATGAGCAGTTCTTC

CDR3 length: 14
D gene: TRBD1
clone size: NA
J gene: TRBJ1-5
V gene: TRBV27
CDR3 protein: CASSPGTGEQPQHF
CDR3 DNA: TGTGCCAGCAGTCCGGGGACAGGGGAACAGCCCCAGCATTTT

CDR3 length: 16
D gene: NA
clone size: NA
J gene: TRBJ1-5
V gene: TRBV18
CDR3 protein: CASSAQGAHNNQPQHF
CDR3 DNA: TGTGCCAGCTCAGCCCAGGGCGCGCATAACAATCAGCCCCAGCATTTT

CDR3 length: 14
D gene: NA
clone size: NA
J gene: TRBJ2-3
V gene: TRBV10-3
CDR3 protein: CAISESVGTDTQYF
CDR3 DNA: TGTGCCATCAGTGAGTCGGTAGGCACAGATACGCAGTATTTT

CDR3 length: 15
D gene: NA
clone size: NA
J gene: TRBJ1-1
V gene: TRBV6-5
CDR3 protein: CASSYSASTGSEAFF
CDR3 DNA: TGTGCCAGCAGTTACTCAGCCTCCACAGGGTCTGAAGCTTTCTTT

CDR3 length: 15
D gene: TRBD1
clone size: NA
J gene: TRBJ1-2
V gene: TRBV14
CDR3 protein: CASSSRQGAIGGYTF
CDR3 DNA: TGTGCCAGCAGCTCCAGACAGGGGGCAATAGGTGGCTACACCTTC

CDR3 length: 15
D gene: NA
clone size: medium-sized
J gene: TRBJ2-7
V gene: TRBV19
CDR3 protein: CASSATGFGGYEQYF
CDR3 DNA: TGTGCCAGTAGTGCAACAGGGTTTGGGGGATACGAGCAGTACTTC